A single sample gave rise to the 24 T cell receptor beta chains below, sequenced in a study of blood T cell repertoires in COVID-19. Only in-frame clones appear in the TCRdb table, and some are missing; sequencing was by immunoSEQ multiplex PCR. The profile shows under 55,000 clones, 79% of them singletons. The specimen was peripheral blood. These receptors were taken from a man in his 70s with acute or convalescent COVID-19.

The chain links TRBV5-1 to TRBJ2-7, with a weak D call TRBD1 (6 bases). The CDR3 extends over 15 amino acids. V was cut by 0 bases and J by 3 bases, with 13 bases left in between. Looked up from germline, CDR1 is SGHRS and CDR2 is YFSETQ. This CDR3 is CASSLEQGQYYEQYF. The CDR3 region has the DNA TGCGCCAGCAGCTTGGAACAGGGTCAATACTACGAGCAGTACTTC.

V and J are TRBV5-1 and TRBJ1-1; TRBD1 matches at 8 bases. V lost 0 bases, J lost 2 bases, and 12 bases stayed unmatched. This CDR3 is built from 18 residues. The germline V gene encodes CDR1 SGHRS and CDR2 YFSETQ. The CDR3 region is CASSLGTGRTGTNTEAFF. The CDR3, as DNA: TGCGCCAGCAGCTTGGGGACGGGGCGGACAGGGACAAACACTGAAGCTTTCTTT.

V usage is TRBV7-2 and J usage is TRBJ2-5; 14 nucleotides align to TRBD2. V was pared by 1 base and J by 5 bases, with 3 bases of the junction left unmatched. Germline assignment: CDR1 SGHTA and CDR2 FQGNSA. The CDR3 has 16 amino acids. This CDR3 reads CASSLGTSGGRETQYF. The CDR3 DNA is TGTGCCAGCAGCTTAGGGACTAGCGGGGGGCGGGAGACCCAGTACTTC. The full variable domain, with the rest looked up from reference TRBV7-2 and TRBJ2-5, is GAGVSQSPSNKVTEKGKDVELRCDPISGHTALYWYRQSLGQGLEFLIYFQGNSAPDKSGLPSDRFSAERTGGSVSTLTIQRTQQEDSAVYLCASSLGTSGGRETQYFGPGTRLLVL.

This clone appeared a few times. This chain uses TRBV5-1 with TRBJ2-3, with D possibly being TRBD1 or TRBD2 (7 bases each). CDR3 length equals 15 residues. Between the trimmed V and J ends, which lost 4 bases and 3 bases, there was a span of 15 bases. Germline loops: CDR1 SGHRS, CDR2 YFSETQ. The CDR3 nucleotides read TGCGCCAGCAGCCTGGACAGGCGGGAGACAGATACGCAGTATTTT. It encodes CASSLDRRETDTQYF.

Only one count was recorded for this clone. The chain has TRBV7-8 and TRBJ2-1; D is possibly TRBD1 (6 bases). Germline lookup yields CDR1 SGHVS and CDR2 FQNEAQ. Trimming took off 5 bases at V and 8 bases at J, with 22 bases between the two ends. This CDR3 contains 16 residues. As DNA, the CDR3 is TGTGCCAGCAGCCACAGGGAGCTAGTTTCGCGAGATGAGCAGTTCTTC. Translating it yields CASSHRELVSRDEQFF.

The chain couples TRBV18 to TRBJ2-7; possible D gene TRBD2, 5 bases. V lost 3 bases, J lost 6 bases, and 9 bases lay in between. The CDR3 loop spans 12 amino acids. Germline CDR1 and CDR2: KGHSH and LQKENI. In DNA form, the CDR3 reads TGTGCCAGCTCACCTACTAGTGGCGAGCAGTACTTC. Translated: CASSPTSGEQYF.

The V and J genes are TRBV9 and TRBJ2-7, with D perhaps TRBD1 (5 bases). V was cut by 0 bases and J by 6 bases, with 16 bases left in between. The CDR3 extends over 15 amino acids. Germline CDR1 is SGDLS and CDR2 is YYNGEE. The CDR3 DNA reads TGTGCCAGCAGCGTAGATCAGGGTCGGCATCGCGAGCAGTACTTC. Its translation is CASSVDQGRHREQYF.

CDR3 region: CASSTPGKISPLHF. The DNA of the CDR3 is TGTGCCAGCAGCACCCCAGGGAAAATTTCACCCCTCCACTTT. This sequence joins TRBV3-1 (or the pseudogene TRBV3-2) and TRBJ1-6; TRBD1 is a possible D gene (5 bases). The V and J ends lost 5 bases and 9 bases respectively, with 14 bases between them. Germline assignment: CDR1 LGHDT and CDR2 YNNKEL (reference sequence). The CDR3 runs 14 residues.

The chain employs TRBV5-1 and TRBJ2-2; D is uncertain. The germline V gene encodes CDR1 SGHRS and CDR2 YFSETQ. V shed 4 bases and J shed 1 base, with 11 bases lying between them. This CDR3 contains 15 residues. CDR3 sequence reads: CASSAPERNTGELFF. The CDR3 bases are TGCGCCAGCAGCGCCCCGGAGAGGAACACCGGGGAGCTGTTTTTT.

The V gene is TRBV30, the J gene TRBJ1-2, with 9 bases matching TRBD1. The CDR3 covers 14 residues. The V segment lost 3 bases and the J segment 5 bases; nucleotides outside the gene matches: 7. Germline assignment: CDR1 GTSNPN and CDR2 SVGIG (reference sequence). CDR3 amino acids: CAWSRNRGQYGYTF. CDR3 coding DNA: TGTGCCTGGAGCCGGAACAGGGGGCAGTATGGCTACACCTTC.

The table lists this clone with a count of one. The gene calls are TRBV5-1 and TRBJ1-2; D is perhaps TRBD1 (6 bases). The germline CDR1 and CDR2 sequences are SGHRS and YFSETQ. Trimming removed 4 bases at V and 6 bases at J, with 16 bases between. The CDR3 extends over 14 amino acids. The CDR3 coding sequence is TGCGCCAGCAGCAAAGAGGGGGTATACAATGGCTACACCTTC. Translating it yields CASSKEGVYNGYTF.

This clone was seen a few times. J is TRBJ2-3 and V is TRBV3-1 (or the pseudogene TRBV3-2); D not resolved. The CDR3 extends over 14 amino acids. Germline CDR1 LGHDT, CDR2 YNNKEL (reference sequence). V lost 2 bases and J 6 bases, leaving 12 bases between the germline ends. The CDR3 sequence is CASSQFRLDDTQYF. CDR3 DNA: TGTGCCAGCAGCCAATTTCGGCTAGATGATACGCAGTATTTT.

This chain links TRBV7-9 with TRBJ2-3; no clear D. The CDR3 contains 12 residues. The V and J ends lost 2 bases and 6 bases respectively, with 6 bases between them. CDR1 and CDR2 (germline): SEHNR, FQNEAQ (reference sequence). CDR3 region: CASSLSVDTQYF. The CDR3 DNA is TGTGCCAGCAGCTTATCAGTCGATACGCAGTATTTT.

The chain is built from TRBV18 and TRBJ2-7, with D tentatively TRBD2 (6 bases). This CDR3 spans 16 amino acids. CDR1 and CDR2 from the germline V gene are KGHSH and LQKENI. V dropped 0 bases and J dropped 6 bases, with 18 bases sitting between them. The CDR3 bases are TGTGCCAGCTCACCACCTCCCCCGGGAGACTGGCGCGAGCAGTACTTC. This translates into CASSPPPPGDWREQYF.

The V call is TRBV29-1, the J call TRBJ2-5, with 10 bases fitting TRBD2. Germline CDR1 and CDR2: SQVTM and ANQGSEA. V was pared by 7 bases and J by 5 bases, with 7 bases of the junction left unmatched. The CDR3 has 13 residues. The CDR3 here is CSAASGSWETQYF. CDR3 coding DNA: TGCAGCGCCGCTAGCGGGAGCTGGGAGACCCAGTACTTC.

The chain links TRBV2 to TRBJ2-3; weak D call: TRBD1 (5 bases). V shed 5 bases and J shed 4 bases, with 16 bases lying between them. This CDR3 contains 15 residues. CDR1 is SNHLY, CDR2 FYNNEI, per germline. The CDR3 protein is CASSPGYSGADTQYF. In DNA form, the CDR3 reads TGTGCCAGCAGTCCAGGGTATTCAGGCGCAGATACGCAGTATTTT.

The V gene is TRBV10-3, the J gene TRBJ1-2; D is unclear. CDR3 length equals 11 residues. Germline V lookup: CDR1 ENHRY, CDR2 SYGVKD. Trimming pared 8 bases from V and 3 bases from J, leaving 7 bases between. This CDR3 reads CAISPDYGYTF. The CDR3 DNA reads as TGTGCCATCTCCCCCGACTATGGCTACACCTTC.

The CDR3 nucleotides read TGCAGCGCACTAGCGGACCTAGCCAAAAACATTCAGTACTTC. Translation: CSALADLAKNIQYF. This chain links TRBV29-1 with TRBJ2-4; 8 nucleotides line up with TRBD2. Trimming removed 7 bases from V and 0 bases from J; junction bases left unmatched: 5. The CDR3 sequence is 14 residues long. Germline CDR1 and CDR2: SQVTM and ANQGSEA.

CDR3 bases: TGTGCCAGCCGACGGACTAGCGGTTACACCGGGGAGCTGTTTTTT. This gives the protein CASRRTSGYTGELFF. The chain joins TRBV27 to TRBJ2-2; 10 nucleotides line up with TRBD2. Germline CDR1 and CDR2: MNHEY and SMNVEV (reference sequence). CDR3 length: 15 residues. Trimming at V came to 8 bases and at J to 3 bases, leaving 6 bases not matched to a gene.

This clone was detected only a few times. V gene TRBV7-2 combines with J gene TRBJ2-7; D is ambiguous. Deletions cut 5 bases from V and 3 bases from J, with 8 bases between. In germline, CDR1 is SGHTA, CDR2 FQGNSA. The CDR3 consists of 12 residues. The CDR3 reads CASSVTDYEQYF. In DNA, the CDR3 is TGTGCCAGCAGCGTAACAGACTACGAGCAGTACTTC. Full variable domain (missing parts from reference TRBV7-2 and TRBJ2-7): GAGVSQSPSNKVTEKGKDVELRCDPISGHTALYWYRQSLGQGLEFLIYFQGNSAPDKSGLPSDRFSAERTGGSVSTLTIQRTQQEDSAVYLCASSVTDYEQYFGPGTRLTVT.

J is TRBJ2-7 and V is TRBV19; 7 bases line up with TRBD1. CDR1 LNHDA and CDR2 SQIVND come from the germline V gene (reference sequence). Germline trimming cut 6 bases from V and 2 bases from J; bases unmatched to any gene: 10. This CDR3 region has 15 residues. The CDR3, as DNA: TGTGCCAGTAGACAACAGGGGCCGGTAGCCTACGAGCAGTACTTC. As protein: CASRQQGPVAYEQYF.

The V and J genes are TRBV19 and TRBJ2-5; D remains unclear. This CDR3 comprises 15 residues. V lost 6 bases and J 1 base, leaving 15 bases between the germline ends. Germline loops: CDR1 LNHDA, CDR2 SQIVND (reference sequence). CDR3 sequence reads: CASRDNYDSQETQYF. DNA of the CDR3: TGTGCCAGTAGGGATAATTACGACTCCCAAGAGACCCAGTACTTC.

V is TRBV5-4 and J is TRBJ2-7, with 7 bases that match TRBD2. Looked up from germline, CDR1 is SGHNT and CDR2 is YYREEE (reference sequence). This CDR3 has 14 residues. The ends lost 4 bases at V and 0 bases at J; junction bases unmatched: 4. Here the CDR3 reads CASSRGDYSYEQYF. As DNA, the CDR3 is TGTGCCAGCAGCAGAGGGGACTACTCCTACGAGCAGTACTTC.

This chain joins TRBV10-3 and TRBJ2-2; D is undetermined. The CDR3 runs to 13 residues. Trimming shortened V by 4 bases and J by 2 bases, and 5 bases separated the two germline ends. Germline V gene data show CDR1 as ENHRY and CDR2 as SYGVKD. The CDR3 DNA is TGTGCCATCAGTGGCGTAAACACCGGGGAGCTGTTTTTT. It codes for CAISGVNTGELFF.